This entry lists 5 T cell receptor beta chains sequenced from one sample in a study of vaccination effects on CD4 cells after COVID-19. Method: immunoSEQ multiplex PCR; TCRdb's copy keeps in-frame clones and lacks some. This sample has about 74,000 clones, with 60% to 80% found just once. No antigens are known for them. Isolation of CD4+ T cells took place after approximately 10 days of culture. The sample was CD4+ T cells from PBMCs cultured without peptide, taken before COVID-19 vaccination. These receptors all come from a human donor who received a COVID-19 vaccine.

V gene TRBV9 combines with J gene TRBJ2-5; 13 nucleotides align to TRBD2. V trimming: 0 bases; J trimming: 5 bases; junction bases outside the gene matches: 7. Germline V lookup: CDR1 SGDLS, CDR2 YYNGEE. The CDR3 totals 17 residues. The CDR3 region is CASSVGTSGGPWETQYF. CDR3 nucleotides: TGTGCCAGCAGCGTAGGGACTAGCGGGGGACCTTGGGAGACCCAGTACTTC. The entire variable domain, with the rest obtained from reference TRBV9 and TRBJ2-5, is as follows: DSGVTQTPKHLITATGQRVTLRCSPRSGDLSVYWYQQSLDQGLQFLIQYYNGEERAKGNILERFSAQQFPDLHSELNLSSLELGDSALYFCASSVGTSGGPWETQYFGPGTRLLVL.

The chain is built from TRBV13 and TRBJ2-1, with 8 nucleotides matching TRBD1. CDR3 size: 15 residues. V dropped 5 bases and J dropped 2; count of bases not matched to a gene: 5. In germline, CDR1 is PRHDT, CDR2 FYEKMQ (reference sequence). Here the CDR3 DNA reads TGTGCCAGCAGCCCGACAGGGGTAACCTACAATGAGCAGTTCTTC. Its protein product is CASSPTGVTYNEQFF.

This rearrangement joins TRBV3-1 (or the pseudogene TRBV3-2) to TRBJ1-2; D perhaps matches TRBD1 (5 bases). Trimming removed 3 bases at V and 8 bases at J, with 16 bases between. Germline-derived CDR1 and CDR2 are LGHDT and YNNKEL (reference sequence). This CDR3 has 14 amino acids. CDR3 nucleotides: TGTGCCAGCAGCCATACGAGGTTGGGGGGGGGCTACACCTTC. As protein: CASSHTRLGGGYTF.

For the CDR3, the DNA is TGCGCCAGCAGCTTGGAGGGCAACACCGGGGAGCTGTTTTTT. This sequence encodes CASSLEGNTGELFF. This chain connects TRBV5-1 to TRBJ2-2; D gene uncertain. Germline V gene sequence: CDR1 SGHRS, CDR2 YFSETQ. CDR3 size: 14 residues. Trimming stripped 0 bases from V and 2 bases from J, with 5 bases between.

In its sample, this clone was seen a few times. The gene calls are TRBV24-1 and TRBJ2-1; D uncertain. V lost 9 bases and J lost 5, with 10 bases in between. The CDR3 runs 12 residues. Looked up from germline, CDR1 is KGHDR and CDR2 is SFDVKD. CDR3 sequence (DNA): TGTGCCACCGGTGTCAGGAACAATGAGCAGTTCTTC. This translates into CATGVRNNEQFF.